This T cell receptor (beta chain) is drawn from a study of shared clonotypes between healthy human individuals. Method: immunoSEQ multiplex PCR; TCRdb's copy keeps in-frame clones and lacks some. Of a few million clones in the sample, around 95% are singletons; the top ten hold approximately 0.13%. Germline loops: CDR1 MNHEY, CDR2 SVGAGI. The CDR3 runs 14 residues. Trimming stripped 0 bases from V and 1 base from J, with 6 bases between. This TCR was sampled from a man aged 18-30 years in good health. The V gene is TRBV6-5, the J gene TRBJ1-1; no firm D call. Sample: naive CD4+ T cells sorted from blood. Subset indicated: CD45RA+ positively selected. The CDR3: CASSYSKGNTEAFF. The CDR3 DNA is TGTGCCAGCAGTTACTCGAAAGGGAACACTGAAGCTTTCTTT.